The clone carrying this T cell receptor (beta chain) was seen a few times. What it binds is not known. Blood CD4+ CD25-low CD127-high conventional T cells supplied the genomic DNA template. CDR3 length: 16 residues. J was trimmed by 2 bases and V by 5 bases; bases with no gene match: 5. Germline CDR1 LNHDA, CDR2 SQIVND (reference sequence). The entry originates in a study of regulatory and conventional T cells in RAG deficiency. Broader study findings: Treg unique TCR beta sequences were 80 to 100-fold fewer in Omenn syndrome and CID/AS patients than controls. Control T-cell subsets had markedly higher Shannon entropy and lower Simpson indices than RAG-deficient patients. Omenn CD25-high CD127-low cells may be activated cells, not true Tregs.

Profiled with immunoSEQ multiplex PCR; TCRdb holds only in-frame clones, not every one. The repertoire includes 40,000 to 55,000 clones, 85% to 90% of them detected once, and approximately 0.51% sits in the top ten. The sample was also reused in another study, on regulatory T cells. That source notes: Amplification used 52 TRBV primers and 13 TRBJ primers.

Sequenced sample: CD4+ effector T cells sorted from blood. The clonotype originates from a human donor in good health. The genes are TRBV19 and TRBJ2-2, with 10 bases identical to TRBD1. CDR3 region: CASSLRTGGNTGELFF. As DNA, the CDR3 is TGTGCCAGTAGTCTCCGGACAGGGGGTAACACCGGGGAGCTGTTTTTT.